Included here is one T cell receptor (beta chain) sequence, with context. This clone came up a few times. It lacks a known antigen. Qualities for individual bases were not recorded, and no much larger clone is one base off. For sequencing of the TCRbeta CDR3 region, genomic DNA was extracted from the sorted cells. TCRbeta CDR3 regions were sequenced using the immunoSEQ Assay. The immuneACCESS repertoire file appears here via TCRdb, limited to in-frame rearrangements. These files lack a portion of the clones; in checked studies, under half of the deficit traces to unresolved V genes, and the cause of the others is not known. This sample has tens of thousands of clones in its table, and around four fifths of those were observed once. The ten largest clones add up to 11% of the sample. The trial excluded patients who had a history of autoimmune disease or who were on systemic immunosuppression. In every dose cohort, peripheral blood was drawn for TCR sequencing at baseline, cycle 4 day 1, and cycle 7 day 1. Samples came from an open-label, multicenter, first-in-human phase I dose-escalation trial of ivuxolimab. Adults with locally advanced or metastatic melanoma, renal cell carcinoma, hepatocellular carcinoma or head and neck squamous cell carcinoma were enrolled in the trial. CD4+ and CD8+ T cells were sorted separately from peripheral blood before TCR sequencing.

The source of the sample is a study of OX40 agonist ivuxolimab in advanced cancers. About the full investigation: Ivuxolimab was an agonistic, fully human IgG2 monoclonal antibody directed against OX40 (CD134), a costimulatory receptor. Partial responses occurred in three dose-escalation patients: two with cutaneous melanoma and one with hepatocellular carcinoma. The paper covers the monotherapy dose-escalation part of the phase I ivuxolimab trial, which included N ≈ 50 patients. Intravenous ivuxolimab was administered to patients every 2 weeks at six dose levels: 0.01, 0.1, 0.3, 1.5, 3 and 10 mg/kg. In the dose-escalation cohort, 75% to 90% of patients were male, and the mean age was around 65 years with a range of roughly 20 to 80. Patients were allowed to have had prior anti-PD-1, anti-PD-L1 or anti-CTLA-4 therapy, and 40% to 45% of the dose-escalation patients had previously received checkpoint inhibitors. Of the approximately 54 dose-escalation patients, hepatocellular carcinoma was present in roughly 19, melanoma in roughly 15, renal cell carcinoma in 9 and head and neck cancer in 9. The purpose of peripheral TCRbeta sequencing was to test whether ivuxolimab changed TCR sequence diversity and led to clonal T-cell expansion.

As encoded in the germline V gene, CDR1 is SGHTA while CDR2 is FQGNSA. Trimming removed 5 bases from V and 5 bases from J, leaving 10 bases between the germline ends. From its cysteine to its phenylalanine, the CDR3 spans 13 amino acids. Of all the DNA, just the CDR3 is kept, 39 bases in frame from base 1. The research as a whole found: Partial responders in the 0.1-3.0 mg/kg groups had among the lowest normalized peripheral clonal expansion, especially among CD8+ T cells. Low levels of normalized T-cell clonal expansion were also seen in some patients who did not respond. The antigen specificity of the clonally expanded peripheral T cells was not determined. After ivuxolimab, CD8+ T cells had more expanded clones than CD4+ T cells on average. At doses of 0.1 to 3.0 mg/kg, clonal expansion of both CD4+ and CD8+ blood T cells was observed from baseline to week 6.

The specimen comprised CD4+ or CD8+ T cells sorted from blood, sampled in a trial of the OX40 agonist ivuxolimab. The V gene is TRBV7-2 and the J gene is TRBJ1-5; possibly the D gene is TRBD1, per 6 matching bases. This clonotype originated in an adult with an advanced solid tumor such as melanoma, head and neck, liver or kidney cancer. The CDR3 amino acid sequence is: CASSTGSYQPQHF. The DNA sequence follows: TGTGCCAGCAGCACAGGGTCTTATCAGCCCCAGCATTTT.